The 22 T cell receptor beta chains reported below all come from one sample, sequenced in a study of shared clonotypes between healthy human individuals. Clones were sequenced by immunoSEQ multiplex PCR, and TCRdb holds only the in-frame ones, with some missing. Among 2 million to 2.5 million clones listed, about 92% were seen once. The sample comprised naive CD4+ T cells from PBMCs. Subset specified: CD45RA+ positively selected. These receptors all come from a man aged 18 to 30 in good health. Some clones in this sample may be carry-over from other donors' samples.

On this clone: Germline and junction disagree at one end, which may indicate a read error. The chain uses TRBV6-1 and TRBJ2-7; the D gene is possibly TRBD1 (5 bases). Germline values: CDR1 MNHNS, CDR2 SASEGT. This CDR3 region has 11 residues. CDR3 sequence (DNA): TGTGCCAGCAGCGCCATCGGAAGTGGGGCTTTC. Protein sequence: CASSAIGSGAF.

This sequence joins TRBV5-4 and TRBJ1-1, with 7 bases that match TRBD1. This CDR3 has 14 residues. The V segment lost 4 bases and the J segment 5 bases; nucleotides outside the gene matches: 8. In germline, CDR1 is SGHNT, CDR2 YYREEE (reference sequence). CDR3 in amino acids: CASSDRARDTEAFF. The DNA for the CDR3 is TGTGCCAGCAGCGACAGGGCCCGTGATACTGAAGCTTTCTTT.

The chain recombines TRBV7-2 with TRBJ2-1; 11 nucleotides match TRBD2. In germline, CDR1 is SGHTA, CDR2 FQGNSA. The CDR3 spans 17 residues. Trimming cost V 1 base and J 7 bases; bases outside gene matches: 9. The CDR3 protein is CASSLGVVAGGLNEQFF. CDR3 DNA: TGTGCCAGCAGCTTAGGGGTAGTAGCGGGAGGGCTAAATGAGCAGTTCTTC.

As concerns this clone: Other DNA sequences in the same sample also yield this CDR3. The chain uses TRBV5-1 and TRBJ1-3, with 7 nucleotides matching TRBD1. Germline CDR1 is SGHRS and CDR2 is YFSETQ. The V segment lost 4 bases and the J segment 0 bases; nucleotides outside the gene matches: 4. There are 15 residues in the CDR3. This CDR3 is CASSLGTASGNTIYF. Written as DNA, the CDR3 is TGCGCCAGCAGCCTAGGGACAGCCTCTGGAAACACCATATATTTT.

V usage is TRBV7-2 and J usage is TRBJ2-5; TRBD2 agrees at 10 bases. Germline trimming cut 5 bases from V and 7 bases from J; bases unmatched to any gene: 13. The length of the CDR3 is 16 residues. CDR1 SGHTA and CDR2 FQGNSA come from the germline V gene. The CDR3 bases are TGTGCCAGCAGCATCCAAGAGCGGGGGGGGCCAGGGACCCAGTACTTC. The encoded protein is CASSIQERGGPGTQYF.

This chain links TRBV6-6 with TRBJ2-1, with 13 bases that match TRBD2. Germline CDR1 and CDR2: MNHNY and SVGAGI (reference sequence). The length of the CDR3 is 15 residues. With V trimmed by 8 bases and J by 7 bases, 8 bases remained unmatched. CDR3 amino acids: CASATRTSGRNEQFF. CDR3 DNA sequence: TGTGCCAGCGCGACGCGGACTAGCGGGAGAAATGAGCAGTTCTTC.

CDR3 nucleotides: TGTGCCAGCAGCTTAGTTCCAGGAAAGAACGAGCAGTACTTC. It specifies CASSLVPGKNEQYF. The rearrangement uses TRBV11-2 and TRBJ2-7; no firm D call. CDR1 is SGHAT and CDR2 is FQNNGV in the germline V gene. The length of the CDR3 is 14 residues. V was clipped by 1 base and J by 5 bases, with 12 bases between them. Full variable domain (missing parts from reference TRBV11-2 and TRBJ2-7): EAGVAQSPRYKIIEKRQSVAFWCNPISGHATLYWYQQILGQGPKLLIQFQNNGVVDDSQLPKDRFSAERLKGVDSTLKIQPAKLEDSAVYLCASSLVPGKNEQYFGPGTRLTVT.

This chain's CDR3 is CASSPITGQGGEVTEAFF. CDR3 nucleotides: TGTGCCAGCAGTCCAATTACCGGACAGGGAGGAGAGGTGACTGAAGCTTTCTTT. The chain carries TRBV28 and TRBJ1-1, with TRBD1 matching over 8 bases. Germline V gene lookup returns CDR1 MDHEN and CDR2 SYDVKM. CDR3 size: 18 residues. J lost 5 bases, V lost 5 bases, and 19 bases had no gene match.

The chain combines TRBV29-1 with TRBJ2-3; 10 bases agree with TRBD2. Trimming at V came to 7 bases and at J to 2 bases, leaving 9 bases not matched to a gene. The V gene's germline CDR1 is SQVTM and CDR2 ANQGSEA. This CDR3 contains 15 residues. The CDR3 region is CSGTGTSAPTDTQYF. The CDR3, as DNA: TGCAGCGGAACCGGGACTAGCGCGCCCACAGATACGCAGTATTTT.

The rearrangement joins TRBV11-2 to TRBJ2-7; 11 positions match TRBD2. V was pared by 5 bases and J by 3 bases, with 9 bases of the junction left unmatched. CDR1 is SGHAT and CDR2 is FQNNGV in the germline V gene. The CDR3 loop spans 16 amino acids. CDR3 nucleotides: TGTGCCAGCAGCCCACCCCCTAGCGGGGGGAACTACGAGCAGTACTTC. Protein product: CASSPPPSGGNYEQYF.

The chain joins TRBV9 to TRBJ2-7; the match to TRBD1 covers 8 bases. This CDR3 is built from 15 residues. CDR1 SGDLS and CDR2 YYNGEE come from the germline V gene. V lost 0 bases, J lost 3 bases, and 5 bases stayed unmatched. The CDR3 DNA sequence: TGTGCCAGCAGCGTAGGGACAGGGAATCGCTACGAGCAGTACTTC. Amino acid sequence: CASSVGTGNRYEQYF.

The chain couples TRBV5-1 to TRBJ2-3; perhaps D is TRBD1 or TRBD2 (5 bases each). This CDR3 contains 15 residues. Germline assignment: CDR1 SGHRS and CDR2 YFSETQ. V shed 4 bases and J shed 8 bases, with 20 bases lying between them. The CDR3 coding sequence is TGCGCCAGCAGCGAGGGGTCCAGGGCCCCAGGTACGCAGTATTTT. Translation: CASSEGSRAPGTQYF.

The chain recombines TRBV14 with TRBJ1-1, with a weak D call TRBD1 (6 bases). The CDR3 is 13 amino acids. Trimming shortened V by 4 bases and J by 4 bases, and 10 bases separated the two germline ends. In germline, CDR1 is SGHDN, CDR2 FVKESK. In DNA form, the CDR3 reads TGTGCCAGCAGCCGTCAGGGGTTCACTGAAGCTTTCTTT. As protein: CASSRQGFTEAFF.

J is TRBJ2-7 and V is TRBV7-2; D unclear. This CDR3 is built from 14 residues. In germline, CDR1 is SGHTA, CDR2 FQGNSA. V lost 5 bases to trimming and J lost 0 bases, with 11 bases between them. In DNA form, the CDR3 reads TGTGCCAGCAGCAAATCCAGGAGCTCCTACGAGCAGTACTTC. Its translation is CASSKSRSSYEQYF.

V gene TRBV9 combines with J gene TRBJ1-4, with D unresolved. The CDR3 loop spans 15 amino acids. The germline CDR1 and CDR2 sequences are SGDLS and YYNGEE. V was pared by 3 bases and J by 0 bases, with 9 bases between. The CDR3 nucleotides read TGTGCCAGCAGCGCCGAGGGTGCAACTAATGAAAAACTGTTTTTT. Translating it yields CASSAEGATNEKLFF.

The genes are TRBV5-1 and TRBJ2-1, with TRBD2 identical over 9 bases. Germline CDR1 reads SGHRS; CDR2 reads YFSETQ. CDR3 length equals 16 residues. J was trimmed by 0 bases and V by 5 bases; bases with no gene match: 6. The CDR3 sequence: CASSYPGLASYNEQFF. The CDR3 DNA sequence: TGCGCCAGCAGTTATCCGGGACTAGCCTCCTACAATGAGCAGTTCTTC.

The genes are TRBV27 and TRBJ2-7; 7 bases are shared with TRBD1. Germline V gene lookup returns CDR1 MNHEY and CDR2 SMNVEV (reference sequence). The CDR3 is 16 residues long. The V segment lost 2 bases and the J segment 3 bases; nucleotides outside the gene matches: 10. CDR3 region: CASSLAGGNRGYEQYF. The CDR3 DNA reads as TGTGCCAGCAGTTTAGCCGGTGGTAACAGGGGCTACGAGCAGTACTTC.

The genes are TRBV27 and TRBJ2-3; 8 bases line up with TRBD2. V shed 5 bases and J 7 bases; nucleotides not matched to a gene: 11. CDR3 size: 15 residues. Per germline, CDR1 MNHEY and CDR2 SMNVEV (reference sequence). This chain's CDR3 is CASSLREGRTNTQYF. The CDR3 DNA reads as TGTGCCAGCAGTCTACGGGAGGGTCGGACGAATACGCAGTATTTT.

V usage is TRBV18 and J usage is TRBJ2-3; D unresolved. V lost 4 bases and J lost 2, with 7 bases in between. The CDR3 covers 13 residues. Germline CDR1 KGHSH, CDR2 LQKENI. In DNA, the CDR3 is TGTGCCAGCTCACTTCAGCTCACAGATACGCAGTATTTT. Its protein product is CASSLQLTDTQYF.

This chain uses TRBV28 with TRBJ2-7, with a weak D call TRBD2 (7 bases). CDR3 length: 15 residues. CDR1 is MDHEN, CDR2 SYDVKM, per germline. V was cut by 3 bases and J by 2 bases, with 14 bases left in between. This CDR3 reads CASSFRGGPTYEQYF. DNA for the CDR3: TGTGCCAGCAGTTTCAGGGGAGGGCCTACCTACGAGCAGTACTTC.

The rearrangement links TRBV27 to TRBJ2-7, with 7 bases fitting TRBD1. Germline-derived CDR1 and CDR2 are MNHEY and SMNVEV (reference sequence). V dropped 6 bases and J dropped 5; count of bases not matched to a gene: 25. There are 19 residues in the CDR3. This chain's CDR3 is CASSDQNRRTGLSLDEQYF. CDR3 bases: TGTGCCAGCAGCGACCAAAATAGAAGGACAGGCCTCAGCTTAGACGAGCAGTACTTC.

Details on this clone: The sample contains more than one DNA sequence encoding this CDR3. The chain combines TRBV28 with TRBJ2-1; 13 nucleotides align to TRBD2. The CDR3 consists of 16 residues. Germline V gene data show CDR1 as MDHEN and CDR2 as SYDVKM. V dropped 5 bases and J dropped 4; count of bases not matched to a gene: 5. CDR3 sequence (DNA): TGTGCCAGCAGTCCAAGGACTAGCGGGAGATACAATGAGCAGTTCTTC. As protein: CASSPRTSGRYNEQFF.